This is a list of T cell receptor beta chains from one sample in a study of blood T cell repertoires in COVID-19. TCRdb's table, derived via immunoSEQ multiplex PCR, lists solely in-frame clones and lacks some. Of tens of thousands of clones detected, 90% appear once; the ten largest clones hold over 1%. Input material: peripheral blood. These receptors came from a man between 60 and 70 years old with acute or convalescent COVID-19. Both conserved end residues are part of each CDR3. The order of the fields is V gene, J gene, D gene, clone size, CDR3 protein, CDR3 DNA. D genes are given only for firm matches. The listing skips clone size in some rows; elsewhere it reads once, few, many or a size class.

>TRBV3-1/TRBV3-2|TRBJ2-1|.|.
CASSQGRGSEQFF
TGTGCCAGCAGCCAAGGAAGGGGTAGTGAGCAGTTCTTC
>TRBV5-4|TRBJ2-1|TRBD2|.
CASAERGGRNEQFF
TGTGCCAGCGCCGAGCGGGGGGGCCGCAATGAGCAGTTCTTC
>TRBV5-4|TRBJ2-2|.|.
CASSIDRQGFGELFF
TGTGCCAGCAGCATCGACCGGCAGGGATTCGGGGAGCTGTTTTTT
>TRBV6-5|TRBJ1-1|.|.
CASSRTAPGTEAFF
TGTGCCAGCAGTCGGACAGCCCCTGGGACTGAAGCTTTCTTT
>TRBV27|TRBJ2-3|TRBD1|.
CASSLWDRLTDTQYF
TGTGCCAGCAGTTTGTGGGACAGGCTCACAGATACGCAGTATTTT
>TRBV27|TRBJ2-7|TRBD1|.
CASSLSATGPEQYF
TGTGCCAGCAGTTTATCCGCGACAGGGCCCGAGCAGTACTTC
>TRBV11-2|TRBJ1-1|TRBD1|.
CASSIIRGPVEAFF
TGTGCCAGCAGTATCATCAGGGGGCCTGTTGAAGCTTTCTTT
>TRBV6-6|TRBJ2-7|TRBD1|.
CASSSRQGLNEQYF
TGTGCCAGCAGTTCCCGACAGGGTTTAAACGAGCAGTACTTC
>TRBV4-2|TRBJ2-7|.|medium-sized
CASSLEGDSSYEQYF
TGTGCCAGCAGCCTGGAGGGGGACAGCTCCTACGAGCAGTACTTC
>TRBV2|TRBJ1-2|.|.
CASSEDRDYGYTF
TGTGCCAGCTCCGAGGACAGAGACTATGGCTACACCTTC
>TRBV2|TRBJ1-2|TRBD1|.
CASKKGQEINYGYTF
TGTGCCAGCAAGAAGGGACAGGAGATTAACTATGGCTACACCTTC
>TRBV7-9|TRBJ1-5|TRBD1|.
CASSPQGAPNQPQHF
TGTGCCAGCAGCCCCCAGGGGGCGCCCAATCAGCCCCAGCATTTT
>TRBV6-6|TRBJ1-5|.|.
CASSYSTRQDNQPQHF
TGTGCCAGCAGTTACTCGACCCGACAGGACAATCAGCCCCAGCATTTT
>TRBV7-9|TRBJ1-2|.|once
CASSIGTLYGYTF
TGTGCCAGCAGCATAGGGACACTTTATGGCTACACCTTC
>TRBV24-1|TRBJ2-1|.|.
CATRDSHNEQFF
TGTGCCACCAGGGACAGCCACAATGAGCAGTTCTTC
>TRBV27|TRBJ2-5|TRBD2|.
CASSVRGVGTQYF
TGTGCCAGCAGTGTCCGGGGGGTTGGGACCCAGTACTTC
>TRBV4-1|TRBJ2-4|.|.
CASRDSLAKNIQYF
TGCGCCAGTAGGGACTCACTAGCCAAAAACATTCAGTACTTC
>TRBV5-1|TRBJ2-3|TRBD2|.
CASSLASGGPSTDTQYF
TGCGCCAGCAGCTTAGCTAGCGGGGGGCCTAGCACAGATACGCAGTATTTT
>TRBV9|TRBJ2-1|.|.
CASSVGSLVLYNEQFF
TGTGCCAGCAGCGTAGGTTCTCTTGTCCTCTACAATGAGCAGTTCTTC
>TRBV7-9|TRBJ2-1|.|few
CASSHLYGEQFF
TGTGCCAGCAGCCATCTCTACGGTGAGCAGTTCTTC
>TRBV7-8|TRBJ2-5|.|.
CASSPGGPLRETQYF
TGTGCCAGCAGCCCTGGAGGGCCGCTGAGGGAGACCCAGTACTTC
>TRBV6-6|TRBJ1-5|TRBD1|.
CASSVINRGPGVLGSNQPQHF
TGTGCCAGCAGCGTTATTAACAGGGGGCCGGGAGTTCTCGGTAGCAATCAGCCCCAGCATTTT
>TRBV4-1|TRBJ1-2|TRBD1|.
CASSPNRGPGGYTF
TGCGCCAGCAGCCCGAACAGGGGGCCGGGTGGCTACACCTTC
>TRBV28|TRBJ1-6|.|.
CASTLTGAPNSPLHF
TGTGCCAGCACCCTGACAGGTGCCCCTAATTCACCCCTCCACTTT
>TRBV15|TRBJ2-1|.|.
CATSGGHLNEQFF
TGTGCCACCAGCGGGGGACACCTCAATGAGCAGTTCTTC
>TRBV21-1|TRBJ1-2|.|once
CAGGRGSLNYGYTF
TGTGCCGGAGGGAGGGGCTCCCTGAACTATGGCTACACCTTC
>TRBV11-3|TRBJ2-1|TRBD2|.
CASSSGLAGFPYNEQFF
TGTGCCAGCAGCTCCGGACTAGCGGGGTTCCCCTACAATGAGCAGTTCTTC